The T cell receptor (beta chain) described here comes from a study of CD8 T cells in Susac syndrome. An input of about 0.5 to 1 ug of RNA was subjected to reverse transcription using random hexamers. A multiplex approach, immunoSEQ multiplex PCR, amplified TCR beta CDR3 across 54 Vbeta and 13 Jbeta. Each CDR3 protein is one row after TCRdb ran MiXCR on the immunoSEQ multiplex PCR reads. Of more than 40,000 distinct CDR3 sequences in the sample, 80% to 95% were seen once. The ends were cut back, 4 bases at V and 2 bases at J, with 15 bases in the middle. The V gene's germline CDR1 is LNHDA and CDR2 SQIVND (reference sequence). This CDR3 has 15 amino acids. Negative isolation was applied to CD8+ and CD4+ T cells, and FACS enrichment was applied to TEMRA cells.

The sequenced sample consisted of CD8+ T cells from PBMCs. This TCR derives from a human donor in good health. V usage is TRBV19 and J usage is TRBJ2-7; D is unresolved. The CDR3 DNA reads as TGTGCCAGTAGTAACCGCGCAGGAGTAACCTACGAGCAGTACTTC. Its protein product is CASSNRAGVTYEQYF. The whole variable domain, filled in from reference TRBV19 and TRBJ2-7, reads DGGITQSPKYLFRKEGQNVTLSCEQNLNHDAMYWYRQDPGQGLRLIYYSQIVNDFQKGDIAEGYSVSREKKESFPLTVTSAQKNPTAFYLCASSNRAGVTYEQYFGPGTRLTVT.